This T cell receptor (beta chain) is from a study of T cells in localized non-small cell lung cancer. The study, taken as a whole, reports: Within adjacent lung there appeared a median approximately 59 of the top 100 tumor clones. Patients showing higher blood T cell density tended to see longer overall survival. Sequencing involved a lone tumor region, leaving heterogeneity possible.

Concerning this clone itself: Its specificity is unknown.

Assay: immunoSEQ multiplex PCR; the TCRdb copy retains only in-frame clones and omits some. The data show 70,000 to 95,000 clones, approximately 91% seen once. The sample was PBMCs, taken before any cancer treatment. The sequence was obtained from a woman aged 35-75 years with stage II squamous cell lung carcinoma.

CDR3 sequence reads: CASSVASGELFF. For the CDR3, the DNA is TGTGCCAGCAGTGTAGCGTCTGGGGAGCTGTTTTTT. The chain combines TRBV2 with TRBJ2-2; tentative D call: TRBD2 (5 bases). Between the trimmed V and J ends, which lost 4 bases and 8 bases, there was a span of 8 bases. CDR3 size: 12 residues. Germline V lookup: CDR1 SNHLY, CDR2 FYNNEI.